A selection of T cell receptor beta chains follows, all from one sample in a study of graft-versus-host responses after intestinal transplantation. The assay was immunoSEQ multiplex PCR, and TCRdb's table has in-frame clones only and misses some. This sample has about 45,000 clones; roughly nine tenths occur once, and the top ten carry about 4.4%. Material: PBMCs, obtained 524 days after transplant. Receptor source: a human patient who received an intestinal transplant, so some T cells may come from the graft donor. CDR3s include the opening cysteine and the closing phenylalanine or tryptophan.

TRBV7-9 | CASSRGQEDQPQHF
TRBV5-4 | CASRTSGSARNEQFF
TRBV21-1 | CASSKRRGGQPQHF
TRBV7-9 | CASSNGTSGRGGTQYF
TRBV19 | CASSIDGQRGNEQFF
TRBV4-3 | CASSRGQGAYEQYF
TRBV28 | CASSTPGRTYEQYF
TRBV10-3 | CATTDRGLAGSMAYNEQFF
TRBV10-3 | CAISASPYEQYF
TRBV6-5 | CASSYPTGGANTEAFF
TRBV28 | CASSTGRRSYEQYF
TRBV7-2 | CASSSWTTGTDTQYF
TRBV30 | CAWSVVAGKVYGYTF
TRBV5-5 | CASRPSMNTEAFF
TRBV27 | CASSPYDRGQETQYF
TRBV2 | CASSEEDRELGNTIYF
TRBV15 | CATSRGQGARVTEAFF
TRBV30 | CAWSKGLAYEQYF
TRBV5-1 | CASSLTREGYNYGYTF
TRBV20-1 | CSAEKDQPQHF
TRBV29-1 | CSVEDLFSGANVLTF
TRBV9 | CASSVVAGDGEQFF
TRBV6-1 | CASTGLVQAYEQYF
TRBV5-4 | CASSLGQDAYGYTF
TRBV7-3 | CASSLTYNEQFF
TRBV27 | CASSNLGVASGYEQYF
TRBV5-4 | CASSLGTNEKLFF
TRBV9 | CASSVEGGTSTEAFF
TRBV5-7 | CASSWEVGGKVADTQYF
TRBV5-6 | CASSLGGGGYGNQPQHF
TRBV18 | CASSTLAGGRFTDTQYF
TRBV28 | CASNFVGQVHTGELFF
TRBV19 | CASSAGTSGRTDTQYF
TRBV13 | CASSLTPSRNEQFF
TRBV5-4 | CASSDQREGRKTQYF
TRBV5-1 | CASSAGTSGRIQETQYF
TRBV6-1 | CASRKNWDSPLHF
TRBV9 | CASSAPGTTRSGANVLTF
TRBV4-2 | CASSQDASGRMNEQYF
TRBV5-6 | CASSFQETQYF
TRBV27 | CASSSRGNQPQHF
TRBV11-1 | CASSLGSALEQYF
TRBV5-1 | CASSLGRGTDTDTQYF
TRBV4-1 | CASSLTGAGYTF
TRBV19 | CASSTTGVVETQYF
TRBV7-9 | CASAGGRLLNEKLFF